These T cell receptor beta chains were read from a single sample in a study of T cells in Graves' hyperthyroidism and ophthalmopathy. TCRdb reprocessed the multiplex PCR reads via MiXCR and lists one record per CDR3 protein. Seen here are about 600,000 distinct CDR3 sequences, more than 15% observed once, and the top ten hold under 3.5%. The sample consisted of blood. Receptors were obtained from a woman between 40 and 50 years old with Graves' ophthalmopathy. The CDR3 runs from the conserved cysteine through the conserved F or W. Each record gives: clone size, J gene, V gene, D gene, CDR3 DNA, CDR3 protein. The D gene is left open where the match is weak. Clone size is stated in some rows and not others, as once, few, many or a class when expanded.

NA | TRBJ1-1 | TRBV27 | NA | TGTGCCAGCAGTTTATCGGTTGTGGGGAACACTGAAGCTTTCTTT | CASSLSVVGNTEAFF
NA | TRBJ2-1 | TRBV9 | NA | TGTGCCAGCAGCTTACTATCGGGAGCGAATGAGCAGTTCTTC | CASSLLSGANEQFF
NA | TRBJ2-1 | TRBV2 | TRBD2 | TGTGCCAGCAGCCAGACTAGCGGGAGGTTCGATGAGCAGTTCTTC | CASSQTSGRFDEQFF
NA | TRBJ1-1 | TRBV5-6 | NA | TGTGCCAGCAGCTTGGCGTCATGGGCCACTGAAGCTTTCTTT | CASSLASWATEAFF
NA | TRBJ2-7 | TRBV10-3 | NA | TGTGCCATCAGCGACAGGTCCTACGAGCAGTACTTC | CAISDRSYEQYF
many | TRBJ1-2 | TRBV20-1 | NA | TGCAGTACCCCCGGGGGCAGGGGCTTAGCTAACTATGGCTACACCTTC | CSTPGGRGLANYGYTF
NA | TRBJ1-4 | TRBV28 | NA | TGTGCCAGCAGTTTACAGGGGAGAGGAACTAATGAAAAACTGTTTTTT | CASSLQGRGTNEKLFF
few | TRBJ1-4 | TRBV6-1 | NA | TGTGCCAGCAGTTATACAGGGCCCTTCAAGGGTGAAAAACTGTTTTTT | CASSYTGPFKGEKLFF
many | TRBJ1-5 | TRBV30 | TRBD1 | TGTGCCTGGGCCGGGACAGGTAGCAATCAGCCCCAGCATTTT | CAWAGTGSNQPQHF
many | TRBJ2-7 | TRBV27 | NA | TGTGCCAGCAGAGGGCTAGCGAGAGGAGAGCAGTACTTC | CASRGLARGEQYF
NA | TRBJ2-1 | TRBV6-2/TRBV6-3 | NA | TGTGCCGGCAGTACTCGGGGGGCCGATTACAATGAGCAGTTCTTC | CAGSTRGADYNEQFF
many | TRBJ2-1 | TRBV5-1 | TRBD2 | TGCGCCAGCAGCTTAACTAGCGGGAATGAGCAGTTCTTC | CASSLTSGNEQFF
NA | TRBJ2-6 | TRBV20-1 | NA | TGCAGTGCTAGAGTGGAGGAGGGGGCCAACGTCCTGACTTTC | CSARVEEGANVLTF
many | TRBJ1-5 | TRBV20-1 | NA | TGCAGTGCTGATACAGGGCATCAGCCCCAGCATTTT | CSADTGHQPQHF
NA | TRBJ2-1 | TRBV4-1 | TRBD2 | TGCGCCAGCAGCCCCATCGGGGGGGCGGATGAGCAGTTCTTC | CASSPIGGADEQFF
once | TRBJ2-3 | TRBV20-1 | TRBD2 | TGCAGTGCTAGATCGCTGGTCCAACTAGCGGGGGGGCCGGGGTCAGATACGCAGTATTTT | CSARSLVQLAGGPGSDTQYF
many | TRBJ2-3 | TRBV11-2 | TRBD2 | TGTGCCAGCAGCTCCGTAGCGGGTACTAGCGCAGATACGCAGTATTTT | CASSSVAGTSADTQYF
NA | TRBJ2-2 | TRBV7-3 | NA | TGTGCCAGCAGCCCAAACCCCCCAGGGAATGTAGGGGAGCTGTTTTTT | CASSPNPPGNVGELFF
NA | TRBJ2-7 | TRBV18 | NA | TGTGCCAGCTCCCTTGGTCCCAACGAGCAGTACTTC | CASSLGPNEQYF
NA | TRBJ1-1 | TRBV5-1 | NA | TGCGCCAGCGCCACGGCCTTGAACACTGAAGCTTTCTTT | CASATALNTEAFF
many | TRBJ1-1 | TRBV2 | NA | TGTGCCAGCAGTCCCAGGGTACAGCTGAACACTGAAGCTTTCTTT | CASSPRVQLNTEAFF
few | TRBJ1-2 | TRBV20-1 | NA | TGCAGTGCTAGAGCTCTCGTTGGCTACACCTTC | CSARALVGYTF
NA | TRBJ2-5 | TRBV3-1 | TRBD2 | TGTGCCAGCAGCCAAGAGAGACTAGCGGGGGGGACCCAGTACTTC | CASSQERLAGGTQYF
many | TRBJ1-5 | TRBV5-6 | NA | TGTGCCAGCAGCTCCGGATGGGGGCAGCCCCAGCATTTT | CASSSGWGQPQHF
many | TRBJ1-1 | TRBV6-1 | NA | TGTGCCAGCAGTTGGGCCACGGGGAACACTGAAGCTTTCTTT | CASSWATGNTEAFF
many | TRBJ1-5 | TRBV11-2 | NA | TGTGCCAGCACCGCAGGTTATAATCAGCCCCAGCATTTT | CASTAGYNQPQHF
many | TRBJ1-6 | TRBV30 | NA | TGTGCCTGGAGTGTATATGGACAGAATTCACCCCTCCACTTT | CAWSVYGQNSPLHF
NA | TRBJ2-5 | TRBV19 | TRBD1 | TGTGCCAGTAGCCCCCCCCCCGGGACAGGGAGTTGGGAGACCCAGTACTTC | CASSPPPGTGSWETQYF
NA | TRBJ1-5 | TRBV2 | NA | TGTGCCAGCAGTGTGGAGGGGGGACTCAATCAGCCCCAGCATTTT | CASSVEGGLNQPQHF
many | TRBJ2-5 | TRBV28 | TRBD1 | TGTGCCAGCAGTACGGGACAGCATGAGACGGAGACCCAGTACTTC | CASSTGQHETETQYF
NA | TRBJ1-2 | TRBV6-2/TRBV6-3 | TRBD1 | TGTGCCAGCAGCTACCGAAACAGGGGGGAAGATGGCTACACCTTC | CASSYRNRGEDGYTF
many | TRBJ2-7 | TRBV5-1 | TRBD2 | TGCGCCAGCAGCTTACGCGGGAGTGATACCTACGAGCAGTACTTC | CASSLRGSDTYEQYF
NA | TRBJ1-4 | TRBV27 | NA | TGTGCCAGCAGTTTATCCCCCCAGGGACTTCCTAATGAAAAACTGTTTTTT | CASSLSPQGLPNEKLFF
few | TRBJ2-3 | TRBV30 | NA | TGTGCCTGGAGCCCCTCGGCCGCGGATACGCAGTATTTT | CAWSPSAADTQYF
many | TRBJ2-1 | TRBV2 | NA | TGTGCCAGCACTGGAAGGGGGGGGGGCTACAATGAGCAGTTCTTC | CASTGRGGGYNEQFF
NA | TRBJ2-4 | TRBV7-2 | NA | TGTGCCAGCAGCCAAGGGCCTACAGGAAACATTCAGTACTTC | CASSQGPTGNIQYF
NA | TRBJ2-7 | TRBV27 | TRBD2 | TGTGCCAGTAGGCGAGAGCGGGGCTCCTACGAGCAGTACTTC | CASRRERGSYEQYF
few | TRBJ1-5 | TRBV12-3/TRBV12-4 | NA | TGTGCCAGCAGTCGAAGTCGTGCAGGGAGGGATCAGCCCCAGCATTTT | CASSRSRAGRDQPQHF
many | TRBJ2-7 | TRBV11-2 | NA | TGTGCCAGCAGGCCCCAAGGAAGTCCAATCTACGAGCAGTACTTC | CASRPQGSPIYEQYF
many | TRBJ2-1 | TRBV2 | NA | TGTGCCAGCGTGAAGGAATTAGCAATCTACAATGAGCAGTTCTTC | CASVKELAIYNEQFF
many | TRBJ1-1 | TRBV3-1 | NA | TGTGCCAGCAGCCAAGACCGTGGGAGGGTCACTGAAGCTTTCTTT | CASSQDRGRVTEAFF
NA | TRBJ1-2 | TRBV19 | NA | TGTGCCAGTACCTCCTTAAGGACTACAGCCTCGGGGGGCTACACCTTC | CASTSLRTTASGGYTF
once | TRBJ2-5 | TRBV5-1 | TRBD2 | TGCGCCAGCACCCCAGGACTGGCGGGGGGGCGAGAGACCCAGTACTTC | CASTPGLAGGRETQYF
few | TRBJ2-1 | TRBV7-9 | NA | TGTGCCAGCAGCCATACGACTAGGGAGAGTGAGCAGTTCTTC | CASSHTTRESEQFF
few | TRBJ2-3 | TRBV2 | TRBD1 | TGTGCCAGCAGTGAACCACCATCGACAGGGTACACAGATACGCAGTATTTT | CASSEPPSTGYTDTQYF
many | TRBJ2-7 | TRBV6-1 | NA | TGTGCCAGCAGTGAAGAGGGGGGGATAGGCCCCTACGAGCAGTACTTC | CASSEEGGIGPYEQYF
many | TRBJ2-5 | TRBV28 | NA | TGTGCCAGCAGTTCAGGTCTAGAGACCCAGTACTTC | CASSSGLETQYF